Each of the 27 T cell receptor beta chains below was sequenced from the same sample in a study of OX40 agonist ivuxolimab in advanced cancers. Clones were sequenced by immunoSEQ multiplex PCR, and TCRdb holds only the in-frame ones, with some missing. This table has about 29,000 clones, 80% to 95% appearing once. The sample was CD4+ or CD8+ T cells sorted from blood, taken in a trial of the OX40 agonist ivuxolimab. These receptors were collected from an adult with an advanced solid tumor such as melanoma, head and neck, liver or kidney cancer.

The chain couples TRBV19 to TRBJ1-1, with D hard to call. CDR3 length: 12 amino acids. Germline loops: CDR1 LNHDA, CDR2 SQIVND (reference sequence). V lost 1 base and J lost 3, with 3 bases in between. The CDR3 region has the DNA TGTGCCAGTAGTATAGGGCACACTGAAGCTTTCTTT. Amino acid sequence: CASSIGHTEAFF.

V is TRBV7-9 and J is TRBJ1-4; D remains unclear. CDR3 length: 13 residues. Germline CDR1 and CDR2: SEHNR and FQNEAQ (reference sequence). Deletions cut 3 bases from V and 7 bases from J, with 9 bases between. The CDR3 sequence is CASSLQTAEKLFF. CDR3 in DNA: TGTGCCAGCAGCTTGCAGACGGCTGAAAAACTGTTTTTT. The full variable domain, completed using reference TRBV7-9 and TRBJ1-4, is DTGVSQNPRHKITKRGQNVTFRCDPISEHNRLYWYRQTLGQGPEFLTYFQNEAQLEKSRLLSDRFSAERPKGSFSTLEIQRTEQGDSAMYLCASSLQTAEKLFFGSGTQLSVL.

The V and J genes are TRBV13 and TRBJ2-7, with D tentatively TRBD2 (6 bases). The CDR3 is 14 amino acids. Trimming took off 7 bases at V and 4 bases at J, with 17 bases between the two ends. Germline V CDR1 and CDR2: PRHDT, FYEKMQ (reference sequence). CDR3 sequence: CASTTGTSLYEQYF. The CDR3 DNA reads TGTGCCAGCACTACCGGGACTTCCTTGTACGAGCAGTACTTC.

This rearrangement joins TRBV6-1 to TRBJ2-5; D remains ambiguous. The CDR3 spans 15 residues. From germline, CDR1 is MNHNS and CDR2 SASEGT. Trimming pared 7 bases from V and 1 base from J, leaving 16 bases between. Written as DNA, the CDR3 is TGTGCCAGCAACCCCTCACAACAGTCCCAAGAGACCCAGTACTTC. It yields the protein CASNPSQQSQETQYF.

This clone appeared once. This CDR3 reads CASRIAGGQNGYTF. The CDR3 bases are TGTGCCAGCAGGATTGCGGGAGGACAGAATGGCTACACCTTC. The genes are TRBV6-5 and TRBJ1-2; maybe TRBD1 (6 bases). Germline CDR1 reads MNHEY; CDR2 reads SVGAGI. Between the trimmed V and J ends, which lost 6 bases and 6 bases, there was a span of 17 bases. The length of the CDR3 is 14 residues.

This chain connects TRBV6-1 to TRBJ1-2; a possible D gene is TRBD1 (5 bases). The CDR3 sequence is 14 residues long. Germline CDR1 MNHNS, CDR2 SASEGT. With 5 bases removed from V and 3 bases from J, the gap between germline ends came to 13 bases. The CDR3 DNA sequence: TGTGCCAGCAGTTCTTTTGGGACTGACTATGGCTACACCTTC. This sequence encodes CASSSFGTDYGYTF.

V and J are TRBV7-6 and TRBJ1-4; no definite D call. V was shortened by 5 bases and J by 8 bases, with 21 bases between the two germline ends. This CDR3 has 16 amino acids. Germline loops: CDR1 SGHVS, CDR2 FNYEAQ. The DNA of the CDR3 is TGTGCCAGCAGCCCGAGGGTTGGGATTTGGGAGGAAAAACTGTTTTTT. Amino acids: CASSPRVGIWEEKLFF. The full variable domain, in which reference TRBV7-6 and TRBJ1-4 provide the parts outside the CDR3, is GAGVSQSPRYKVTKRGQDVALRCDPISGHVSLYWYRQALGQGPEFLTYFNYEAQQDKSGLPNDRFSAERPEGSISTLTIQRTEQRDSAMYRCASSPRVGIWEEKLFFGSGTQLSVL.

The chain is built from TRBV11-1 and TRBJ1-1; no definite D call. V lost 6 bases, J lost 3 bases, and 14 bases lay in between. Germline V gene data show CDR1 as SGHAT and CDR2 as FQDESV (reference sequence). This CDR3 spans 14 amino acids. CDR3 bases: TGTGCCAGCAGTCCCGGCGGAGGCTACACTGAAGCTTTCTTT. This gives the protein CASSPGGGYTEAFF. The full variable domain, in which reference TRBV11-1 and TRBJ1-1 provide the parts outside the CDR3, is EAEVAQSPRYKITEKSQAVAFWCDPISGHATLYWYRQILGQGPELLVQFQDESVVDDSQLPKDRFSAERLKGVDSTLKIQPAELGDSAMYLCASSPGGGYTEAFFGQGTRLTVV.

The CDR3 loop is CASSLGWNTEAFF. The CDR3, as DNA: TGTGCCAGCAGCTTAGGGTGGAACACTGAAGCTTTCTTT. The chain has TRBV7-3 and TRBJ1-1; D unclear. The CDR3 contains 13 residues. The V gene lost 2 bases and the J gene lost 1 base, with 5 bases spanning the gap. The germline gives CDR1 SGHTA, CDR2 FQGTGA. The complete variable domain, with remaining parts taken from reference TRBV7-3 and TRBJ1-1, reads GAGVSQTPSNKVTEKGKYVELRCDPISGHTALYWYRQSLGQGPEFLIYFQGTGAADDSGLPNDRFFAVRPEGSVSTLKIQRTERGDSAVYLCASSLGWNTEAFFGQGTRLTVV.

In DNA, the CDR3 is TGTGCCACCATCTCCGGGACAGACCACCAAGAGACCCAGTACTTC. Translation: CATISGTDHQETQYF. V usage is TRBV15 and J usage is TRBJ2-5; TRBD1 matches 7 bases. This CDR3 has 15 amino acids. Trimming cost V 7 bases and J 0 bases; bases outside gene matches: 8. Germline lookup yields CDR1 LNHNV and CDR2 YYDKDF (reference sequence). Together with reference TRBV15 and TRBJ2-5, the CDR3 gives the full variable domain: DAMVIQNPRYQVTQFGKPVTLSCSQTLNHNVMYWYQQKSSQAPKLLFHYYDKDFNNEADTPDNFQSRRPNTSFCFLDIRSPGLGDTAMYLCATISGTDHQETQYFGPGTRLLVL.

The CDR3 region has the DNA TGTGCCAGCAGCTCCCGGGAAGGGGCACCCTACGAGCAGTACTTC. Translating it yields CASSSREGAPYEQYF. The V and J genes are TRBV13 and TRBJ2-7; D tentatively reads TRBD1 or TRBD2 (5 bases each). This CDR3 has 15 residues. V lost 4 bases, J lost 2 bases, and 15 bases lay in between. Per the germline V gene, CDR1 is PRHDT and CDR2 is FYEKMQ (reference sequence).

This rearrangement joins TRBV7-7 to TRBJ2-3, with 7 bases aligning to TRBD2. Germline V gives CDR1 SSHAT, CDR2 FNYEAQ (reference sequence). The CDR3 extends over 15 amino acids. V dropped 5 bases and J dropped 3; count of bases not matched to a gene: 8. The CDR3 sequence is CASSQDPSGTDTQYF. The CDR3 DNA sequence: TGTGCCAGCAGCCAAGATCCTAGCGGTACAGATACGCAGTATTTT. Variable domain in full (rest from reference TRBV7-7 and TRBJ2-3): GAGVSQSPRYKVTKRGQDVTLRCDPISSHATLYWYQQALGQGPEFLTYFNYEAQPDKSGLPSDRFSAERPEGSISTLTIQRTEQRDSAMYRCASSQDPSGTDTQYFGPGTRLTVL.

The chain employs TRBV7-9 and TRBJ2-2, with D perhaps matching TRBD2 (6 bases). CDR1 and CDR2 (germline): SEHNR, FQNEAQ (reference sequence). V was trimmed by 1 base and J by 1 base, leaving 19 bases between them. This CDR3 comprises 19 residues. CDR3 sequence: CASSLVVGFGGENTGELFF. The CDR3 DNA follows: TGTGCCAGCAGCTTAGTCGTTGGTTTCGGCGGGGAGAACACCGGGGAGCTGTTTTTT.

V gene TRBV11-2 combines with J gene TRBJ2-7; 13 bases are shared with TRBD2. CDR1 SGHAT and CDR2 FQNNGV come from the germline V gene. This CDR3 contains 18 residues. Losses at the gene ends were 5 bases for V and 0 bases for J; bases not matched to a gene: 10. The CDR3 spells CASSPRLAGGPSSYEQYF. CDR3 nucleotide sequence: TGTGCCAGCAGCCCTCGACTAGCGGGAGGCCCCTCCTCCTACGAGCAGTACTTC.

The chain uses TRBV27 and TRBJ1-2; tentatively, D is TRBD1 (5 bases). V dropped 0 bases and J dropped 5 bases, with 10 bases sitting between them. CDR1 and CDR2 (germline): MNHEY, SMNVEV (reference sequence). The CDR3 spans 14 residues. The CDR3 sequence: CASSLSGHPYGYTF. The CDR3 bases are TGTGCCAGCAGTTTATCTGGACATCCTTATGGCTACACCTTC.

The chain carries TRBV12-5 and TRBJ2-1; D gene ambiguous. The ends were cut back, 0 bases at V and 2 bases at J, with 14 bases in the middle. This CDR3 region has 17 residues. CDR1 is LGHNT and CDR2 is FRNRAP in the germline V gene. The CDR3 DNA sequence: TGTGCTAGTGGTTTGGTACCGTTCCTCCTGACCTACAATGAGCAGTTCTTC. This encodes CASGLVPFLLTYNEQFF.

The rearrangement uses TRBV10-1 and TRBJ2-1, with D unresolved. V lost 2 bases and J lost 4, with 6 bases in between. The germline gives CDR1 WNHNN, CDR2 SYGVQD (reference sequence). The length of the CDR3 is 13 residues. This CDR3 reads CASSEGAYNEQFF. As DNA, the CDR3 is TGCGCCAGCAGTGAGGGTGCTTACAATGAGCAGTTCTTC.

The chain couples TRBV7-2 to TRBJ2-7; possibly TRBD2 for D (6 bases). V lost 5 bases and J lost 2, with 13 bases in between. The V gene's germline CDR1 is SGHTA and CDR2 FQGNSA. CDR3 length: 14 residues. The CDR3 coding sequence is TGTGCCAGCAGCCTGATCGGGGGTACCTACGAGCAGTACTTC. Its translation: CASSLIGGTYEQYF.

This chain links TRBV5-6 with TRBJ2-7; 8 positions match TRBD1. The CDR3 runs to 15 residues. Germline V gene sequence: CDR1 SGHDT, CDR2 YYEEEE. Trimming at V came to 2 bases and at J to 4 bases, leaving 8 bases not matched to a gene. Here the CDR3 reads CASSFGTGGGYEQYF. DNA for the CDR3: TGTGCCAGCAGCTTCGGGACAGGCGGAGGATACGAGCAGTACTTC.

V is TRBV27 and J is TRBJ2-1; TRBD2 is a possible D gene (6 bases). V lost 3 bases and J 5 bases, leaving 8 bases between the germline ends. Germline V gene lookup returns CDR1 MNHEY and CDR2 SMNVEV (reference sequence). The CDR3 runs to 13 residues. For the CDR3, the DNA is TGTGCCAGCAGTTTGGGACTGAACAATGAGCAGTTCTTC. Protein product: CASSLGLNNEQFF.

This sequence joins TRBV19 and TRBJ2-1; possible D gene TRBD2, 6 bases. The germline V gene encodes CDR1 LNHDA and CDR2 SQIVND (reference sequence). Trimming cost V 3 bases and J 4 bases, with 13 bases left between them. This CDR3 has 15 residues. Here the CDR3 DNA reads TGTGCCAGTAGTATCTTAGGGACTGAGTACAATGAGCAGTTCTTC. Residues: CASSILGTEYNEQFF.

This chain uses TRBV29-1 with TRBJ1-2; 10 bases line up with TRBD1. The trim removed 4 bases at V and 8 bases at J, leaving 7 bases unmatched. Per the germline V gene, CDR1 is SQVTM and CDR2 is ANQGSEA. The CDR3 covers 13 residues. CDR3 loop: CSVGGTGVGGYTF. The CDR3 nucleotides read TGCAGCGTTGGAGGGACAGGGGTTGGCGGCTACACCTTC. Complete variable domain (other parts from reference TRBV29-1 and TRBJ1-2): SAVISQKPSRDICQRGTSLTIQCQVDSQVTMMFWYRQQPGQSLTLIATANQGSEATYESGFVIDKFPISRPNLTFSTLTVSNMSPEDSSIYLCSVGGTGVGGYTFGSGTRLTVV.

The rearrangement uses TRBV7-6 and TRBJ1-3; no reliable D call. Between the trimmed V and J ends, which lost 1 base and 0 bases, there was a span of 13 bases. Germline assignment: CDR1 SGHVS and CDR2 FNYEAQ. CDR3 length equals 17 residues. CDR3 sequence: CASSLEAGSYSGNTIYF. CDR3 nucleotides: TGTGCCAGCAGCTTAGAGGCGGGCAGCTACTCTGGAAACACCATATATTTT.

V is TRBV6-5 and J is TRBJ1-1; the D is unclear. Trimming pared 5 bases from V and 3 bases from J, leaving 13 bases between. CDR3 size: 14 residues. Germline V gives CDR1 MNHEY, CDR2 SVGAGI. The CDR3 loop is CASSDWGGHTEAFF. The CDR3, as DNA: TGTGCCAGCAGTGACTGGGGAGGTCACACTGAAGCTTTCTTT.

The chain links TRBV6-5 to TRBJ1-4; TRBD1 agrees at 7 bases. V shed 6 bases and J 13 bases; nucleotides not matched to a gene: 8. Germline CDR1 is MNHEY and CDR2 is SVGAGI. This CDR3 region has 12 residues. The CDR3 DNA sequence: TGTGCCAGCAGGAGTACAGGGGAGTTACTGTTTTTT. The encoded protein is CASRSTGELLFF.

The chain has TRBV28 and TRBJ2-5, with 7 bases aligning to TRBD2. The germline V gene encodes CDR1 MDHEN and CDR2 SYDVKM. Germline trimming cut 3 bases from V and 3 bases from J; bases unmatched to any gene: 10. This CDR3 has 16 residues. As DNA, the CDR3 is TGTGCCAGCAGTTTTCTTCTAATCGCGGGGGAAGAGACCCAGTACTTC. Protein sequence: CASSFLLIAGEETQYF.

The chain combines TRBV19 with TRBJ2-2; 9 bases are a match to TRBD1. The germline V gene encodes CDR1 LNHDA and CDR2 SQIVND (reference sequence). With 5 bases clipped from V and 4 bases from J, the junction kept 5 bases outside the gene matches. This CDR3 is built from 15 residues. The CDR3 nucleotides read TGTGCCAGTAGTTCCCGGGACAGGGCCACCGGGGAGCTGTTTTTT. Protein: CASSSRDRATGELFF.